Each of the 27 T cell receptor beta chains below was sequenced from the same sample in a study of control samples from healthy donors and cancer patients. Assay: immunoSEQ multiplex PCR; the TCRdb copy retains only in-frame clones and omits some. Among about 160,000 clones listed, roughly 90% were seen once. Input material: blood. Source of these receptors: a man between 25 and 39 years old in good health.

The chain combines TRBV10-1 with TRBJ1-2; D remains unclear. In germline, CDR1 is WNHNN, CDR2 SYGVQD (reference sequence). CDR3 size: 13 residues. V was trimmed by 1 base and J by 8 bases, leaving 11 bases between them. CDR3 coding DNA: TGCGCCAGCAGTGAGTGCATGGCGAGGGGCTACACCTTC. Amino acid sequence: CASSECMARGYTF.

J is TRBJ2-1 and V is TRBV18, with TRBD1 matching 7 bases. The CDR3 loop spans 15 amino acids. J lost 0 bases, V lost 3 bases, and 2 bases had no gene match. CDR1 is KGHSH, CDR2 LQKENI, per germline. CDR3 sequence (DNA): TGTGCCAGCTCACCGACAGGGCACTCCTACAATGAGCAGTTCTTC. Translation: CASSPTGHSYNEQFF.

This clone came up once. The chain recombines TRBV25-1 with TRBJ2-2; D not certain. Germline V gene data show CDR1 as MGHDK and CDR2 as SYGVNS. Trimming took 5 bases from V and 0 from J, leaving 4 bases between them. This CDR3 has 13 amino acids. The CDR3 nucleotides are TGTGCCAGCAGTTTCACGAACACCGGGGAGCTGTTTTTT. Amino acids: CASSFTNTGELFF.

J is TRBJ1-2 and V is TRBV6-5; D is unclear. This CDR3 spans 15 amino acids. From germline, CDR1 is MNHEY and CDR2 SVGAGI. V was cut by 0 bases and J by 7 bases, with 15 bases left in between. The CDR3 nucleotides read TGTGCCAGCAGTTACTCGAGACGGAGCCCCGGTGGCTACACCTTC. This encodes CASSYSRRSPGGYTF.

J is TRBJ2-5 and V is TRBV11-2; D not resolved. The ends were cut back, 5 bases at V and 2 bases at J, with 12 bases in the middle. Germline V gene lookup returns CDR1 SGHAT and CDR2 FQNNGV. This CDR3 contains 14 residues. CDR3 nucleotides: TGTGCCAGCAGCCCCTGGACCGGGCAAGAGACCCAGTACTTC. Protein: CASSPWTGQETQYF.

This sequence joins TRBV24-1 and TRBJ1-2; D may be TRBD1 (5 bases). Germline V gives CDR1 KGHDR, CDR2 SFDVKD. The V end was cut by 6 bases, the J end by 3 bases, with 10 bases between. The CDR3 has 13 residues. CDR3 in amino acids: CATSPDSYYGYTF. The DNA of the CDR3 is TGTGCCACCAGTCCCGACAGTTACTATGGCTACACCTTC.

CDR3 nucleotide sequence: TGTGCCAGCAGCCAGGGGATCTACGAGCAGTACTTC. Amino acid sequence: CASSQGIYEQYF. The chain uses TRBV3-1 (or the pseudogene TRBV3-2) and TRBJ2-7; D remains ambiguous. Germline CDR1 reads LGHDT; CDR2 reads YNNKEL (reference sequence). V dropped 3 bases and J dropped 3 bases, with 6 bases sitting between them. There are 12 residues in the CDR3.

The genes are TRBV15 and TRBJ2-1; 8 bases align to TRBD2. Germline V gene lookup returns CDR1 LNHNV and CDR2 YYDKDF (reference sequence). CDR3 length: 15 amino acids. V shed 5 bases and J 6 bases; nucleotides not matched to a gene: 9. CDR3 sequence (DNA): TGTGCCACCAGCGAGACTCGGGAGGGACTCAATGAGCAGTTCTTC. It codes for CATSETREGLNEQFF.

The J gene is TRBJ2-1, the V gene TRBV19; TRBD2 aligns across 9 bases. The CDR3 runs 15 residues. The V and J ends lost 6 bases and 5 bases, in that order; junction bases with no gene match: 8. Per the germline V gene, CDR1 is LNHDA and CDR2 is SQIVND (reference sequence). CDR3 loop: CASRSGTSTNNEQFF. CDR3 coding DNA: TGTGCCAGTAGATCCGGGACTAGCACTAACAATGAGCAGTTCTTC.

The gene calls are TRBV6-5 and TRBJ2-3; D is ambiguous. Per germline, CDR1 MNHEY and CDR2 SVGAGI. The CDR3 extends over 15 amino acids. Between the trimmed V and J ends, which lost 8 bases and 2 bases, there was a span of 17 bases. The DNA of the CDR3 is TGTGCCAGCGCCCCCCAGCTGCAACTCACAGATACGCAGTATTTT. It translates to CASAPQLQLTDTQYF.

This sequence joins TRBV13 and TRBJ2-1; 9 bases fit TRBD1. Per germline, CDR1 PRHDT and CDR2 FYEKMQ (reference sequence). The V gene end was trimmed by 0 bases and the J gene end by 8 bases; junction bases not matched to a gene: 8. The CDR3 runs to 16 residues. CDR3 bases: TGTGCCAGCAGCTTAGGGGCTAGCGACAGGGGGGATGAGCAGTTCTTC. It yields the protein CASSLGASDRGDEQFF.

CDR3 DNA: TGTGCCATCAGTGACCTAGCGGGGGGGATGTCAGATACGCAGTATTTT. It translates to CAISDLAGGMSDTQYF. This chain uses TRBV10-3 with TRBJ2-3; 12 bases fit TRBD2. J gave up 4 bases and V 3 bases, and 5 bases lay outside the gene matches. Germline loops: CDR1 ENHRY, CDR2 SYGVKD. This CDR3 contains 16 residues.

The chain couples TRBV15 to TRBJ1-1; D may be TRBD1 (6 bases). The CDR3 runs to 14 residues. V lost 0 bases to trimming and J lost 8 bases, with 13 bases between them. Germline lookup yields CDR1 LNHNV and CDR2 YYDKDF (reference sequence). CDR3 sequence reads: CATSRDRQDKEAFF. The CDR3 DNA reads as TGTGCCACCAGCAGAGATCGACAGGACAAGGAAGCTTTCTTT.

The rearrangement uses TRBV12-5 and TRBJ2-1; 7 bases line up with TRBD1. Trimming removed 4 bases from V and 3 bases from J; junction bases left unmatched: 6. This CDR3 is built from 15 residues. The germline gives CDR1 LGHNT, CDR2 FRNRAP. This chain's CDR3 is CASGSPGQSYNEQFF. The CDR3 bases are TGTGCTAGTGGTTCACCGGGACAGAGCTACAATGAGCAGTTCTTC.

This chain links TRBV2 with TRBJ1-3; D ambiguous. This CDR3 spans 15 amino acids. V gave up 0 bases and J gave up 4 bases, with 10 bases separating them. The germline gives CDR1 SNHLY, CDR2 FYNNEI. The CDR3 DNA follows: TGTGCCAGCAGTGAAGCGAAAGGGTGGGGAAACACCATATATTTT. Amino acid sequence: CASSEAKGWGNTIYF.

The rearrangement links TRBV18 to TRBJ1-4; D gene uncertain. Germline V lookup: CDR1 KGHSH, CDR2 LQKENI. This CDR3 has 13 residues. The V end was cut by 3 bases, the J end by 8 bases, with 10 bases between. The CDR3 DNA follows: TGTGCCAGCTCACCGCCCGTTGAAGAAAAACTGTTTTTT. It codes for CASSPPVEEKLFF.

The chain uses TRBV6-5 and TRBJ1-1; D is perhaps TRBD1 (5 bases). Germline CDR1 reads MNHEY; CDR2 reads SVGAGI. This CDR3 is built from 15 residues. Trimming took off 0 bases at V and 3 bases at J, with 11 bases between the two ends. The chain's CDR3 is CASSYSRRGHTEAFF. The CDR3 DNA reads TGTGCCAGCAGTTACTCGAGAAGGGGACACACTGAAGCTTTCTTT.

This chain connects TRBV11-3 to TRBJ2-5; D remains unclear. This CDR3 region has 13 residues. The germline gives CDR1 SGHNT, CDR2 YENEEA. With 4 bases removed from V and 5 bases from J, the gap between germline ends came to 11 bases. The CDR3 is CASSSGPSETQYF. In DNA, the CDR3 is TGTGCCAGCAGCTCAGGACCCAGCGAGACCCAGTACTTC.

The chain has TRBV5-4 and TRBJ1-1, with D perhaps TRBD1 (5 bases). The CDR3 has 15 residues. Germline V lookup: CDR1 SGHNT, CDR2 YYREEE (reference sequence). The V and J ends lost 4 bases and 6 bases respectively, with 19 bases between them. The CDR3 region is CASSAGSGSRSEAFF. The CDR3 DNA reads as TGTGCCAGCAGCGCCGGATCAGGGAGTAGATCTGAAGCTTTCTTT.

The CDR3 spells CATSPTSGFGDTQYF. In DNA form, the CDR3 reads TGTGCCACCAGTCCGACTAGCGGATTTGGGGATACGCAGTATTTT. The rearrangement uses TRBV24-1 and TRBJ2-3; 9 bases are shared with TRBD2. There are 15 residues in the CDR3. Trimming cost V 6 bases and J 6 bases; bases outside gene matches: 9. Germline lookup yields CDR1 KGHDR and CDR2 SFDVKD.

A single count supports this clone. The chain is built from TRBV19 and TRBJ1-4; TRBD1 might be the D (5 bases). The CDR3 runs 14 residues. Germline CDR1 and CDR2: LNHDA and SQIVND (reference sequence). The V end was cut by 5 bases, the J end by 3 bases, with 10 bases between. The CDR3 reads CASSLTAANEKLFF. The CDR3 DNA reads as TGTGCCAGTAGTCTGACAGCCGCTAATGAAAAACTGTTTTTT.

The rearrangement links TRBV6-5 to TRBJ1-4, with D hard to call. Trimming took 0 bases from V and 3 from J, leaving 8 bases between them. The CDR3 sequence is 15 residues long. Germline CDR1 reads MNHEY; CDR2 reads SVGAGI. The CDR3 nucleotides read TGTGCCAGCAGTTACTCGAGAAGTTCTAATGAAAAACTGTTTTTT. It is translated as CASSYSRSSNEKLFF.

The chain recombines TRBV19 with TRBJ2-1; a possible D gene is TRBD2 (7 bases). The CDR3 length is 15 residues. Germline V gene data show CDR1 as LNHDA and CDR2 as SQIVND (reference sequence). The V end was cut by 2 bases, the J end by 4 bases, with 12 bases between. CDR3 protein: CASSISGGLYNEQFF. The CDR3 bases are TGTGCCAGTAGTATATCGGGGGGCCTATACAATGAGCAGTTCTTC.

This clone was detected a few times. The gene calls are TRBV19 and TRBJ1-1; TRBD1 is a possible D gene (5 bases). This CDR3 comprises 13 residues. The germline gives CDR1 LNHDA, CDR2 SQIVND (reference sequence). Trimming stripped 5 bases from V and 1 base from J, with 8 bases between. The CDR3 nucleotides are TGTGCCAGTAGTTTAACAGGGAACACTGAAGCTTTCTTT. It is translated as CASSLTGNTEAFF.

This chain uses TRBV27 with TRBJ2-1; D unclear. Trimming shortened V by 3 bases and J by 6 bases, and 15 bases separated the two germline ends. The CDR3 has 15 residues. In germline, CDR1 is MNHEY, CDR2 SMNVEV (reference sequence). CDR3 sequence: CASSFLDLGSNEQFF. CDR3 coding DNA: TGTGCCAGCAGTTTCCTCGACCTGGGGTCCAATGAGCAGTTCTTC.

The chain combines TRBV27 with TRBJ2-3, with D perhaps matching TRBD2 (5 bases). This CDR3 is 14 amino acids long. Germline V gene data show CDR1 as MNHEY and CDR2 as SMNVEV (reference sequence). V was shortened by 5 bases and J by 7 bases, with 16 bases between the two germline ends. CDR3 in amino acids: CASSPLLATNTQYF. The CDR3 nucleotides are TGTGCCAGCAGTCCCCTTCTAGCAACGAATACGCAGTATTTT.

The V gene is TRBV7-9, the J gene TRBJ1-3; D is unresolved. The CDR3 spans 12 residues. Trimming stripped 6 bases from V and 4 bases from J, with 7 bases between. CDR1 and CDR2 (germline): SEHNR, FQNEAQ (reference sequence). CDR3: CASREAGNTIYF. The DNA for the CDR3 is TGTGCCAGCAGAGAAGCGGGAAACACCATATATTTT.